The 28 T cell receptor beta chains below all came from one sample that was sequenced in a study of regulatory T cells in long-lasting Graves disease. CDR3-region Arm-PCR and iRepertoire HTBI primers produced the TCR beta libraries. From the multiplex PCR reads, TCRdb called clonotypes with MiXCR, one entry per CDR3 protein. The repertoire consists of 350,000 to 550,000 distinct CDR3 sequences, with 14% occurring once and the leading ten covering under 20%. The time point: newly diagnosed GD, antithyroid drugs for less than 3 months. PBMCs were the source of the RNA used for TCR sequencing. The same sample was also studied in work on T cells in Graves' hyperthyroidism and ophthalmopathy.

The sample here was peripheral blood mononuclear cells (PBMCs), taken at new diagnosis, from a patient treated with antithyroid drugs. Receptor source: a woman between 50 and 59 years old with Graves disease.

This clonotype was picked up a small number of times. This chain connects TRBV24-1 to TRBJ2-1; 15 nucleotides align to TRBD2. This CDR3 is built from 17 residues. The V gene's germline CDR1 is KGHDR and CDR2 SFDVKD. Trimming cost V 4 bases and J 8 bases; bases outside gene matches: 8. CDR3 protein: CATSDQGTSGRLHEQFF. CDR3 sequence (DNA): TGTGCCACCAGTGACCAGGGGACTAGCGGGAGGTTGCATGAGCAGTTCTTC.

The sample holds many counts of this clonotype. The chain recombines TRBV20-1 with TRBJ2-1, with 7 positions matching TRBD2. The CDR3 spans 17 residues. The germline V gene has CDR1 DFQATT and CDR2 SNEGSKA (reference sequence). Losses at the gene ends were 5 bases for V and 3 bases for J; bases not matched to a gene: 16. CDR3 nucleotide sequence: TGCAGTGCTGACGGGACGCAGGATCGGGGGGTCTACAATGAGCAGTTCTTC. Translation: CSADGTQDRGVYNEQFF.

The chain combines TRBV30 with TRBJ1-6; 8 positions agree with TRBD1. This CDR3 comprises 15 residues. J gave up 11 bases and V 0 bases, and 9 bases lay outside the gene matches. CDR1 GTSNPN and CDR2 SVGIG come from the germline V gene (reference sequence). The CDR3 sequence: CAWSVRRTGSPPLHF. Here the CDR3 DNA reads TGTGCCTGGAGTGTACGGAGGACAGGGTCGCCACCCCTCCACTTT.

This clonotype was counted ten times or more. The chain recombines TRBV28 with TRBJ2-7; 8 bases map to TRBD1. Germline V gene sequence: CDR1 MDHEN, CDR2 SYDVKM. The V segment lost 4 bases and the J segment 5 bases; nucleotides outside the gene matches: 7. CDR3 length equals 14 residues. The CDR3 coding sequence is TGTGCCAGCAGTTCCCCGGACAGGGTCCACGAGCAGTACTTC. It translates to CASSSPDRVHEQYF.

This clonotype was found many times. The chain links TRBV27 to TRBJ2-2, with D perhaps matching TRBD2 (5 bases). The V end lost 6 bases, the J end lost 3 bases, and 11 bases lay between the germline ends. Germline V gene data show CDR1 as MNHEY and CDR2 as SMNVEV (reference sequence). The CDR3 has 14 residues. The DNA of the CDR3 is TGTGCCAGCAGAACGGGGTCTCACACCGGGGAGCTGTTTTTT. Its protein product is CASRTGSHTGELFF.

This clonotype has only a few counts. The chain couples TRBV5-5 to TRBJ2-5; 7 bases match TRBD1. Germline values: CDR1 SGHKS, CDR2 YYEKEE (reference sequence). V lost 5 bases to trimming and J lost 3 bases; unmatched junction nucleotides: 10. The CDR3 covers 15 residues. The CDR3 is CASRQGQVEKETQYF. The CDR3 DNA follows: TGTGCCAGCAGACAAGGACAGGTTGAGAAAGAGACCCAGTACTTC.

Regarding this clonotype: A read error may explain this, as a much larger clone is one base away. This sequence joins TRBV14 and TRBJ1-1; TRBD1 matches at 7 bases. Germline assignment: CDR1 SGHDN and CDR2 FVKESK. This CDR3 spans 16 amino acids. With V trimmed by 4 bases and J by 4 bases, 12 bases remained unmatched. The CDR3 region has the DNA TGTGCCAGCAGCCTACCAGACAGGGTCCGTCGCACTGAAGCTTTCTTT. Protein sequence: CASSLPDRVRRTEAFF.

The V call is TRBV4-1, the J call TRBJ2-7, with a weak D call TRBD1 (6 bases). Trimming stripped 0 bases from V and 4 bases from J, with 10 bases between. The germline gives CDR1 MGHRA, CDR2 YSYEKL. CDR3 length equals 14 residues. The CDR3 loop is CASSQDGGRYEQYF. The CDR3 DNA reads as TGCGCCAGCAGCCAAGATGGGGGCCGATACGAGCAGTACTTC.

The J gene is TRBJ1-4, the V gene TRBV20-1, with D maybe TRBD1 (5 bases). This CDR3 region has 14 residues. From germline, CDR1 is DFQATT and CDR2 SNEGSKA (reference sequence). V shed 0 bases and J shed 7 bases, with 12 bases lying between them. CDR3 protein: CSARDRQRFEKLFF. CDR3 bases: TGCAGTGCTAGAGACAGACAGAGGTTTGAAAAACTGTTTTTT.

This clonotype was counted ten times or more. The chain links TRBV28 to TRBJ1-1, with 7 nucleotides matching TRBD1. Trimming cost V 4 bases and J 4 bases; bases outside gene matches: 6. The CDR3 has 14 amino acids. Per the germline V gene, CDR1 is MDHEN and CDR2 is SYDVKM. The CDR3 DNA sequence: TGTGCCAGCAGTTCCTACAGGGGCGGCACTGAAGCTTTCTTT. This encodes CASSSYRGGTEAFF.

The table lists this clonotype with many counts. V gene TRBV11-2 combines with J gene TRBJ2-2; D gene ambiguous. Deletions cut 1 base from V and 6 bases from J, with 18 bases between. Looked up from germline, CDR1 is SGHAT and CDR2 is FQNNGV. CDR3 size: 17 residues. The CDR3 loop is CASSLAEYKVRAGELFF. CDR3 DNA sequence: TGTGCCAGCAGCTTAGCGGAATATAAGGTCCGGGCCGGGGAGCTGTTTTTT. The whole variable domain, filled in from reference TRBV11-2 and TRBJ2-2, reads EAGVAQSPRYKIIEKRQSVAFWCNPISGHATLYWYQQILGQGPKLLIQFQNNGVVDDSQLPKDRFSAERLKGVDSTLKIQPAKLEDSAVYLCASSLAEYKVRAGELFFGEGSRLTVL.

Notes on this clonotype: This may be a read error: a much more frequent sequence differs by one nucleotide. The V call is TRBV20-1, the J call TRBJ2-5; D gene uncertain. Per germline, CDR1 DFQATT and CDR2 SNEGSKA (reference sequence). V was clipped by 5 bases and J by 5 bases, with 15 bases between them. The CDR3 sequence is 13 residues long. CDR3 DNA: TGCAGTGCTGGGGAAGGGTGGTCGGAGACCCAGTACTTC. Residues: CSAGEGWSETQYF.

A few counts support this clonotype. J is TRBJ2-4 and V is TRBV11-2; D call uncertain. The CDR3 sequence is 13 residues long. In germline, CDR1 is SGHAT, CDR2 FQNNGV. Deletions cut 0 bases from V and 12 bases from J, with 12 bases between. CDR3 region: CASSLDSLPPQYF. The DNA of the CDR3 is TGTGCCAGCAGCTTAGATTCGCTACCCCCTCAGTACTTC.

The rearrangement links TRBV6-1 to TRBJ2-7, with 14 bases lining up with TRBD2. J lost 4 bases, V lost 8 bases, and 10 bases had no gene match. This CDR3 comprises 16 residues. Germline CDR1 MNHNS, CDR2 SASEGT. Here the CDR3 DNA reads TGTGCCAGCCAAGCCGGGACTAGCGGGAGTGGTTACGAGCAGTACTTC. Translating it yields CASQAGTSGSGYEQYF.

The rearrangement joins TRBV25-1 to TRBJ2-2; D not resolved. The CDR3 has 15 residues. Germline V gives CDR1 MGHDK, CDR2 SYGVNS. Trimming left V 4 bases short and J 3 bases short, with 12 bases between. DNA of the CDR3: TGTGCCAGCAGTGGACCCAGTGACTACACCGGGGAGCTGTTTTTT. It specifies CASSGPSDYTGELFF.

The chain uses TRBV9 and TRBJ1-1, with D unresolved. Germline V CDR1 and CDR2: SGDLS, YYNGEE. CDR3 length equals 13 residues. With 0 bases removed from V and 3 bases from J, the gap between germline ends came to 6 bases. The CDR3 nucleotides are TGTGCCAGCAGCGTAGACTGGGACACTGAAGCTTTCTTT. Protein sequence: CASSVDWDTEAFF.

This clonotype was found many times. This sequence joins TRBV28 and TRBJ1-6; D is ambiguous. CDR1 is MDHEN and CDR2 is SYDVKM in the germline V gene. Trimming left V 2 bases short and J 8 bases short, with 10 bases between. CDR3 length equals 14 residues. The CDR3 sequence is CASSLRPRDSPLHF. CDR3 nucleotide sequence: TGTGCCAGCAGTTTAAGGCCTAGGGATTCACCCCTCCACTTT.

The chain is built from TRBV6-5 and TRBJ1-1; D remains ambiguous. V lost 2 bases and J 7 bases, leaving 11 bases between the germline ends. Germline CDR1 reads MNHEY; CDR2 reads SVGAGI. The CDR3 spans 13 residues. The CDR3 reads CASSYEGRGEAFF. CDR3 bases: TGTGCCAGCAGTTACGAGGGAAGAGGTGAAGCTTTCTTT.

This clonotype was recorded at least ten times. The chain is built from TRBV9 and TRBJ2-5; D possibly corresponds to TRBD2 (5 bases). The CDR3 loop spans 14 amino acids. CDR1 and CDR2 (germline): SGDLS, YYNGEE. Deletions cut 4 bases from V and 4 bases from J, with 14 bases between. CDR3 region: CASSPRVEGETQYF. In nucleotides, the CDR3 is TGTGCCAGCAGCCCCCGGGTTGAGGGAGAGACCCAGTACTTC.

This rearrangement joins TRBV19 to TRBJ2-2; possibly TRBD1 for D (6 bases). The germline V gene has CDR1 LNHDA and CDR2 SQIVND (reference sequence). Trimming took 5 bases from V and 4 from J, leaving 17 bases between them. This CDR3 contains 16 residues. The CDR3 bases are TGTGCCAGTAGTCCCCTCCAGGGGCGAGCCACCGGGGAGCTGTTTTTT. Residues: CASSPLQGRATGELFF. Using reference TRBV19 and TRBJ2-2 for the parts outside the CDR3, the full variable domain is DGGITQSPKYLFRKEGQNVTLSCEQNLNHDAMYWYRQDPGQGLRLIYYSQIVNDFQKGDIAEGYSVSREKKESFPLTVTSAQKNPTAFYLCASSPLQGRATGELFFGEGSRLTVL.

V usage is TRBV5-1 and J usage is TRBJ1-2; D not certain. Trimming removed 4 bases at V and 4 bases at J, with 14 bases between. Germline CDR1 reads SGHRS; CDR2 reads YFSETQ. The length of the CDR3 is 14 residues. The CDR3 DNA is TGCGCCAGCAGCCAGGACGCAAGTACCTATGGCTACACCTTC. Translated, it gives CASSQDASTYGYTF.

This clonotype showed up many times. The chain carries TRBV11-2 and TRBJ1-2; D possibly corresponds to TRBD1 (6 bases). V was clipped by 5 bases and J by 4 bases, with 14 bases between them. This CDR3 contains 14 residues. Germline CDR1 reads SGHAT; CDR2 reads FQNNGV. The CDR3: CASSARTAVYGYTF. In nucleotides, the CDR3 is TGTGCCAGCAGCGCCCGGACAGCGGTCTATGGCTACACCTTC.

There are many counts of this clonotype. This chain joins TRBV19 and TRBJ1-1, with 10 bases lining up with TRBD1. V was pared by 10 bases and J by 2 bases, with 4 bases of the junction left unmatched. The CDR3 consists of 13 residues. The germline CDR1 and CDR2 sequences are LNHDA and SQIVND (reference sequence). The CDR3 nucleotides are TGTGCCACCGGACAGGGGGTTAACACTGAAGCTTTCTTT. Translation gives CATGQGVNTEAFF.

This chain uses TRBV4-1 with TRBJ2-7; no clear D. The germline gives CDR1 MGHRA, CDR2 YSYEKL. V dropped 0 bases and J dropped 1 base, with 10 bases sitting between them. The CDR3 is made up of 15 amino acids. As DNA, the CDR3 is TGCGCCAGCAGCCAAGAAACTGCCCCGTCCTACGAGCAGTACTTC. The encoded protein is CASSQETAPSYEQYF.

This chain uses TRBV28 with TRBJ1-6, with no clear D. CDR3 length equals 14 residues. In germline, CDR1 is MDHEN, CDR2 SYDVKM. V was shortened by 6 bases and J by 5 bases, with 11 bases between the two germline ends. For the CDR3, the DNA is TGTGCCAGCAGCAAGACTGAAGATAATTCACCCCTCCACTTT. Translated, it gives CASSKTEDNSPLHF.

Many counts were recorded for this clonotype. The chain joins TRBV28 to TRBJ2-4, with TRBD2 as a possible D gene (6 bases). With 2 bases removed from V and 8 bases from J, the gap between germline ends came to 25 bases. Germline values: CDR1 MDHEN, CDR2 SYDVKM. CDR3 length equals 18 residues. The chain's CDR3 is CASSLKPLRWEAVDIQYF. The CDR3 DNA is TGTGCCAGCAGTTTAAAGCCCCTCAGGTGGGAGGCCGTAGACATTCAGTACTTC.

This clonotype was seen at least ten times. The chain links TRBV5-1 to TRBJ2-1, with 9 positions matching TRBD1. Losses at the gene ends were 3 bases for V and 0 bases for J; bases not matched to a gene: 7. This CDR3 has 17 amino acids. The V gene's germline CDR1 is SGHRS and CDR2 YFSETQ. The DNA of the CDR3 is TGCGCCAGCAGCTACTACAGGGGGCGAAACTCCTACAATGAGCAGTTCTTC. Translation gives CASSYYRGRNSYNEQFF.

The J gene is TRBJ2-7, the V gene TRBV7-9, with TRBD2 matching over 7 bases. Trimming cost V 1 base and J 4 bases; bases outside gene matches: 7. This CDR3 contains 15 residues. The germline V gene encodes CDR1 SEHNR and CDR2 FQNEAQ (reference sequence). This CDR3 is CASSLETSEAYEQYF. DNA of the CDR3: TGTGCCAGCAGCTTAGAAACTAGCGAGGCTTACGAGCAGTACTTC.